This T cell receptor beta chain was sequenced in a study of blood T cells in healthy people across ages. Sample-barcoded 5' priming and a J-beta primer mix drove a second PCR of roughly 7 to 11 cycles. TCRdb reprocessed the 5' RACE reads with MiXCR, giving one entry per CDR3 protein. The table shows approximately 730,000 distinct CDR3 sequences, with 43% occurring only once. In its sample, this clonotype was seen a few times. The receptor was isolated from a woman aged 55-75 years in good health. Sequencing was done on a sample of blood.

DNA for the CDR3: TGCGCCAGCAGGAAAGGGGGTGACACTGAAGCTTTCTTT. Protein product: CASRKGGDTEAFF. The chain employs TRBV10-1 and TRBJ1-1, with D tentatively TRBD1 (6 bases). The V and J ends lost 6 bases and 3 bases respectively, with 11 bases between them. The CDR3 has 13 residues. Germline CDR1 reads WNHNN; CDR2 reads SYGVQD (reference sequence).